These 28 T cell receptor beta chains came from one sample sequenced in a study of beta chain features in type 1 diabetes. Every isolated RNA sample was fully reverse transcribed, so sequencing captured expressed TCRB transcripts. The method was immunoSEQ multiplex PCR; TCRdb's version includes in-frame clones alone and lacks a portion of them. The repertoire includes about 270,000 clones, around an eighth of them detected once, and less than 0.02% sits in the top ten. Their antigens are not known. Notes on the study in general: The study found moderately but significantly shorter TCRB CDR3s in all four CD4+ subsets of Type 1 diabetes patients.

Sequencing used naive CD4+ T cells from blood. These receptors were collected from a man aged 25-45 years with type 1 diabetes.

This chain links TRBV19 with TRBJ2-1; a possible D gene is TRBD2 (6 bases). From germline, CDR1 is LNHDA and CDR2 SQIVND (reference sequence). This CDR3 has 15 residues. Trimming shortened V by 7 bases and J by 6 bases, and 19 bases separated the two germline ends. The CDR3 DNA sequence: TGTGCCAGTACCCACACCGGGACTGGCCTCAATGAGCAGTTCTTC. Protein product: CASTHTGTGLNEQFF.

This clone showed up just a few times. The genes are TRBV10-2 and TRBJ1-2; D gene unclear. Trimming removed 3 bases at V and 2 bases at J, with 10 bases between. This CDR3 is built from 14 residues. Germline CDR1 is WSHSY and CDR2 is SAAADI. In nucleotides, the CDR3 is TGCGCCAGCAGTGAAACCGGGAGGAACTATGGCTACACCTTC. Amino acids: CASSETGRNYGYTF.

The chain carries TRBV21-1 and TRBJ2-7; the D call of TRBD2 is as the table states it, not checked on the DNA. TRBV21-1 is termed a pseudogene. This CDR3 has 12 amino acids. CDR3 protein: CASSSGPYEQYF. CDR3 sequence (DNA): TGTGCCAGCAGCAGCGGGCCCTACGAGCAGTACTTC.

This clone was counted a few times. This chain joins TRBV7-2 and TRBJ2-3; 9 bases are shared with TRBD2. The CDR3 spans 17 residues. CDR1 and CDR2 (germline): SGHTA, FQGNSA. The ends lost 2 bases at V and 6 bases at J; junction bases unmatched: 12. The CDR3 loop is CASSLRSGGPFTDTQYF. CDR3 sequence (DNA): TGTGCCAGCAGCTTAAGGAGCGGGGGGCCCTTCACGGATACGCAGTATTTT.

This CDR3 reads CASSLAPSGPYEQYF. For the CDR3, the DNA is TGCGCCAGCAGCTTGGCGCCTAGCGGGCCCTACGAGCAGTACTTC. The gene calls are TRBV5-1 and TRBJ2-7, with 8 positions matching TRBD2. V lost 0 bases to trimming and J lost 2 bases; unmatched junction nucleotides: 4. Germline CDR1 SGHRS, CDR2 YFSETQ. The CDR3 covers 15 residues. Based on the CDR3 plus reference TRBV5-1 and TRBJ2-7, the full variable domain is KAGVTQTPRYLIKTRGQQVTLSCSPISGHRSVSWYQQTPGQGLQFLFEYFSETQRNKGNFPGRFSGRQFSNSRSEMNVSTLELGDSALYLCASSLAPSGPYEQYFGPGTRLTVT.

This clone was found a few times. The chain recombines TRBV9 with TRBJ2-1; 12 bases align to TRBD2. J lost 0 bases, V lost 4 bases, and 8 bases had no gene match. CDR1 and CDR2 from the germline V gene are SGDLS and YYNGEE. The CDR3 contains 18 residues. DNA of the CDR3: TGTGCCAGCAGCCCCCGGACTAGCGGGACGAGCTCCTACAATGAGCAGTTCTTC. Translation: CASSPRTSGTSSYNEQFF.

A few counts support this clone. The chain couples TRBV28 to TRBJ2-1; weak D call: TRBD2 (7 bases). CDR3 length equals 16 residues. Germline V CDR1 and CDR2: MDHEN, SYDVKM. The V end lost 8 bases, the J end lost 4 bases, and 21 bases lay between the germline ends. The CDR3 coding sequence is TGTGCCAGCGGGGGCCAATTAGCGGGCCGTTACAATGAGCAGTTCTTC. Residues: CASGGQLAGRYNEQFF.

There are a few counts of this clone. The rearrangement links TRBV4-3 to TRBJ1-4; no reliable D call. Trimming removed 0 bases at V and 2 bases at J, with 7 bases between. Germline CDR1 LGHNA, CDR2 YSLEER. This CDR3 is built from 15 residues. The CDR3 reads CASSQDLQTNEKLFF. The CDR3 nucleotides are TGCGCCAGCAGCCAAGATTTACAGACTAATGAAAAACTGTTTTTT.

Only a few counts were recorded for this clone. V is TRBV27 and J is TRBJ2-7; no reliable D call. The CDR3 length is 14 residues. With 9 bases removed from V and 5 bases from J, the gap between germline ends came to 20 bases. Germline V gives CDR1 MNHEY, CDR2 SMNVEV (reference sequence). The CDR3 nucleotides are TGTGCCAGTAGGCCAGACTTTCGTATCGACGAGCAGTACTTC. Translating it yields CASRPDFRIDEQYF.

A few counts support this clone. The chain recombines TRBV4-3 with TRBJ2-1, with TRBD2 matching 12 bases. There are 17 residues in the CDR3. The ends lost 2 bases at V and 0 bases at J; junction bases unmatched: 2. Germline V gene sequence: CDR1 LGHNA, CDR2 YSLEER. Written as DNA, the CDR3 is TGCGCCAGCAGCCAACTAGCGGGAGGGAGCTCCTACAATGAGCAGTTCTTC. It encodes CASSQLAGGSSYNEQFF.

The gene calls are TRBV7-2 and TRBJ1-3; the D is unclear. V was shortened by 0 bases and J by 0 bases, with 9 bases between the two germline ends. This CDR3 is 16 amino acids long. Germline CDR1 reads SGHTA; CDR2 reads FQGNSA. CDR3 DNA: TGTGCCAGCAGCTTAGCGGTCAGCGACTCTGGAAACACCATATATTTT. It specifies CASSLAVSDSGNTIYF.

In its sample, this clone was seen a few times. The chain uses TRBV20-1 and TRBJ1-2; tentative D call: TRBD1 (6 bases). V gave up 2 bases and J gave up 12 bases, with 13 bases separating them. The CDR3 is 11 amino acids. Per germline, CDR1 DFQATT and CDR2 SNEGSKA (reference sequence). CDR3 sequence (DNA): TGCAGTGCTAGATTCCGGGACACTGACACCTTC. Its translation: CSARFRDTDTF.

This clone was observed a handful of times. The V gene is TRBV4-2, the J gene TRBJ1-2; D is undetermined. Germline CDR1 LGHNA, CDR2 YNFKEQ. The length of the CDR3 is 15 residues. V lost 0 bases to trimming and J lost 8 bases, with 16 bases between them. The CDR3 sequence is CASSQESLYFEGYTF. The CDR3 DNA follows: TGTGCCAGCAGCCAAGAAAGTTTGTACTTCGAGGGCTACACCTTC.

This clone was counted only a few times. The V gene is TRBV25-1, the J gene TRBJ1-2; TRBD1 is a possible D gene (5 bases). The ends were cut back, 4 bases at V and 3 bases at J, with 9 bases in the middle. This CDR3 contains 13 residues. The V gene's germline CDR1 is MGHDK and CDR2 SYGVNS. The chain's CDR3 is CASSVQGYYGYTF. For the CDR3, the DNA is TGTGCCAGCAGTGTCCAGGGATACTATGGCTACACCTTC.

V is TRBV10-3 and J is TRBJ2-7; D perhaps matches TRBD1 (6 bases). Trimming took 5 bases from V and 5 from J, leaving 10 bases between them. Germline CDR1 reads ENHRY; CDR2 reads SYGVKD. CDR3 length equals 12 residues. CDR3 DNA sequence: TGTGCCATCAGTCTACAGGGCCACGAGCAGTACTTC. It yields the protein CAISLQGHEQYF.

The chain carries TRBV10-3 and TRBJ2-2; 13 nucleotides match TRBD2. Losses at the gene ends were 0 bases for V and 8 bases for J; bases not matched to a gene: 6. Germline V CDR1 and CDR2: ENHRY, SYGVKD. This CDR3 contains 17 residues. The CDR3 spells CAISESRTSGSSGELFF. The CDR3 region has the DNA TGTGCCATCAGTGAGTCTCGGACTAGCGGGAGTTCGGGGGAGCTGTTTTTT.

The CDR3 sequence: CASSPDIFPGELFF. The CDR3, as DNA: TGTGCCAGCAGCCCGGACATTTTCCCCGGGGAGCTGTTTTTT. The rearrangement joins TRBV5-6 to TRBJ2-2; perhaps TRBD1 as D (5 bases). Per germline, CDR1 SGHDT and CDR2 YYEEEE. V lost 4 bases, J lost 6 bases, and 13 bases lay in between. This CDR3 is 14 amino acids long.

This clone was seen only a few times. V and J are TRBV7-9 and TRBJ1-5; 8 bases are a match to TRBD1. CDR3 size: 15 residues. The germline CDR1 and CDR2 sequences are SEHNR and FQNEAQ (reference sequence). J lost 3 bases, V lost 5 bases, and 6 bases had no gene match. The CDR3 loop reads CASSQQGGNNQPQHF. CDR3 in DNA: TGTGCCAGCAGCCAACAGGGGGGGAACAATCAGCCCCAGCATTTT. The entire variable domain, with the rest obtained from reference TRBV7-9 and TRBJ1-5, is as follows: DTGVSQNPRHKITKRGQNVTFRCDPISEHNRLYWYRQTLGQGPEFLTYFQNEAQLEKSRLLSDRFSAERPKGSFSTLEIQRTEQGDSAMYLCASSQQGGNNQPQHFGDGTRLSIL.

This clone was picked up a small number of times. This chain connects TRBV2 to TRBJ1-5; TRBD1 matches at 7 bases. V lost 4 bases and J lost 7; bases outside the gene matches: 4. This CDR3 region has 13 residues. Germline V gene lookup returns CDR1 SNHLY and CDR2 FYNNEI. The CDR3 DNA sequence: TGTGCCAGCAGTGCGGGACAGTCCCAGCCCCAGCATTTT. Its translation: CASSAGQSQPQHF. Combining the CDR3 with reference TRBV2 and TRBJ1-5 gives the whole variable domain EPEVTQTPSHQVTQMGQEVILRCVPISNHLYFYWYRQILGQKVEFLVSFYNNEISEKSEIFDDQFSVERPDGSNFTLKIRSTKLEDSAMYFCASSAGQSQPQHFGDGTRLSIL.

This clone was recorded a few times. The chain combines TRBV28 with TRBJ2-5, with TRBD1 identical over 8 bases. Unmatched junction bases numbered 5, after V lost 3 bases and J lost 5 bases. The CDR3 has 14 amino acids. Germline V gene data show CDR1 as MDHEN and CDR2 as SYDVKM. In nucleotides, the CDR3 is TGTGCCAGCAGTTTTCAGGGGGCGAGGGAGACCCAGTACTTC. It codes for CASSFQGARETQYF.

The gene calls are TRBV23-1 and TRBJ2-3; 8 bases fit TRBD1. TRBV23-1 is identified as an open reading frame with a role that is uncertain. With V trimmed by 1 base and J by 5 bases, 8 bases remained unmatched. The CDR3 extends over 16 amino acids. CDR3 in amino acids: CASSQFDQGAEDTQYF. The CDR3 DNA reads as TGCGCCAGCAGTCAATTCGATCAGGGGGCTGAAGATACGCAGTATTTT.

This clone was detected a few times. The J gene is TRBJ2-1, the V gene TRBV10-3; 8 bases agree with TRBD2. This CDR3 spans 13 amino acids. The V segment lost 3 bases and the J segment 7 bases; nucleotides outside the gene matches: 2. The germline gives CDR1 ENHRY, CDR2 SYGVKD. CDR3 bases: TGTGCCATCAGTGAACTAGCGGATAATGAGCAGTTCTTC. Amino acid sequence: CAISELADNEQFF.

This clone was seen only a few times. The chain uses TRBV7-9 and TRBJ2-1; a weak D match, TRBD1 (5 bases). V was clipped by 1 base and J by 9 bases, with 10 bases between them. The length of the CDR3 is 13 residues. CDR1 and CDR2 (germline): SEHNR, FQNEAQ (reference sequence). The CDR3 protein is CASSLGQGGEQFF. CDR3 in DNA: TGTGCCAGCAGCTTAGGGCAGGGTGGTGAGCAGTTCTTC.

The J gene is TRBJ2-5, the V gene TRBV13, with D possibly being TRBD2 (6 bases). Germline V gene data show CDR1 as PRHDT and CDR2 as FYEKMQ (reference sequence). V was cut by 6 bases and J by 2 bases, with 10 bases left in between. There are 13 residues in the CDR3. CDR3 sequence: CASRRLAQETQYF. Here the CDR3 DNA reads TGTGCCAGCAGGCGTCTAGCGCAAGAGACCCAGTACTTC.

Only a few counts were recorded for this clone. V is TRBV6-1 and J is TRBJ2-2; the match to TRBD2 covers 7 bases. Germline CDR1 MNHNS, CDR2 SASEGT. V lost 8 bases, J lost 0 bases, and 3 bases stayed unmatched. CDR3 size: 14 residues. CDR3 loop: CASFREANTGELFF. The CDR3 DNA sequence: TGTGCCAGCTTTCGGGAGGCGAACACCGGGGAGCTGTTTTTT.

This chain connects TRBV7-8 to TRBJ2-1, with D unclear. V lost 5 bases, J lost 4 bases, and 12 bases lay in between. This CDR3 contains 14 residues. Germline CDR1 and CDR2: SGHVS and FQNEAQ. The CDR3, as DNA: TGTGCCAGCAGCCTCGTCGGAGTTTACAATGAGCAGTTCTTC. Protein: CASSLVGVYNEQFF.

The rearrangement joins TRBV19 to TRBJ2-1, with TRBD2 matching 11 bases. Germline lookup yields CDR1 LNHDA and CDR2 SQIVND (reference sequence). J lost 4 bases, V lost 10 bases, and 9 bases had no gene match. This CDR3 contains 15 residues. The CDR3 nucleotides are TGTGCCACTCAACTAGCGGGAGTTGTTTACAATGAGCAGTTCTTC. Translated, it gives CATQLAGVVYNEQFF.

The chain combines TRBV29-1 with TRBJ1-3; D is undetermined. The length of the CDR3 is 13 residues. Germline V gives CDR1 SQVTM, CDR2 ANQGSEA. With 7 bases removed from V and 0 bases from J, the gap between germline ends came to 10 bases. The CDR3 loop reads CSAQVSSGNTIYF. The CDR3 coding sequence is TGCAGCGCCCAGGTTAGCTCTGGAAACACCATATATTTT. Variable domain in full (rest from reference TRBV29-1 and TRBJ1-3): SAVISQKPSRDICQRGTSLTIQCQVDSQVTMMFWYRQQPGQSLTLIATANQGSEATYESGFVIDKFPISRPNLTFSTLTVSNMSPEDSSIYLCSAQVSSGNTIYFGEGSWLTVV.